Listed below are T cell receptor beta chains from one sample, sequenced in a study of regulatory T cells in long-lasting Graves disease. TCRdb used MiXCR to reprocess the multiplex PCR reads, holding one entry per CDR3 protein. Here the sample spans approximately 380,000 distinct CDR3 sequences, roughly 20% being singletons. The sequenced sample was peripheral blood mononuclear cells (PBMCs), obtained when the disease was refractory, from a patient treated with antithyroid drugs. These TCRs come from a female donor with Graves disease. Both conserved end residues are part of each CDR3. The order of the fields is V gene, clone size, J gene, D gene, CDR3 protein, CDR3 DNA. D genes are given only for firm matches. Some rows mark clone size as missing; the rest say once, few, many or name a class of expanded clone.

>TRBV4-2|NA|TRBJ1-3|NA
CASSQDPVNTIYF
TGTGCCAGCAGCCAAGATCCAGTAAACACCATATATTTT
>TRBV7-9|NA|TRBJ2-7|NA
CASSSEQGIAGMDEQYF
TGTGCCAGCAGCTCGGAACAGGGGATAGCGGGGATGGACGAGCAGTACTTC
>TRBV19|many|TRBJ2-5|NA
CASSGSDFVGETQYF
TGTGCCAGTAGCGGGTCGGACTTCGTTGGGGAGACCCAGTACTTC
>TRBV14|NA|TRBJ1-1|NA
CAGSQRRDNFNTEAFF
TGTGCCGGCAGCCAACGTCGGGACAACTTTAACACTGAAGCTTTCTTT
>TRBV11-2|few|TRBJ2-2|NA
CANSPYPQSTGELFF
TGTGCCAACAGCCCTTACCCCCAAAGCACCGGGGAGCTGTTTTTT
>TRBV29-1|NA|TRBJ1-2|NA
CSVDSSQLAGYTF
TGCAGCGTCGACTCTTCTCAACTAGCGGGCTACACCTTC
>TRBV11-2|few|TRBJ2-5|TRBD2
CASSPQGTRETQYF
TGTGCCAGCAGCCCGCAGGGGACTAGAGAGACCCAGTACTTC
>TRBV12-3/TRBV12-4|few|TRBJ2-2|NA
CASSLGLANTGELFF
TGTGCCAGCAGTTTAGGGCTAGCTAACACCGGGGAGCTGTTTTTT
>TRBV20-1|few|TRBJ2-7|NA
CSARGRSYEQYF
TGCAGTGCTAGAGGACGGTCCTACGAGCAGTACTTC
>TRBV12-3/TRBV12-4|many|TRBJ2-2|TRBD1
CASSSVQGYVGELFF
TGTGCCAGCAGTTCGGTACAGGGGTATGTCGGGGAGCTGTTTTTT
>TRBV7-3|NA|TRBJ1-1|NA
CASSLTFSSEAFF
TGTGCCAGCAGCTTAACTTTTAGCAGTGAAGCTTTCTTT
>TRBV2|NA|TRBJ2-7|NA
CASSEGASGPYEQYF
TGTGCCAGCAGCGAGGGGGCTAGCGGACCCTACGAGCAGTACTTC
>TRBV11-2|many|TRBJ2-7|NA
CASRRQTDSYEQYF
TGTGCCAGCAGACGACAGACAGATTCCTACGAGCAGTACTTC
>TRBV27|NA|TRBJ2-2|NA
CASSLTPGLHNTGELFF
TGTGCCAGCAGTCTTACCCCGGGACTGCATAACACCGGGGAGCTGTTTTTT
>TRBV30|many|TRBJ1-5|NA
CAWSEGGNQPQHF
TGTGCCTGGAGTGAGGGGGGAAATCAGCCCCAGCATTTT
>TRBV19|few|TRBJ1-1|NA
CASSNGRGLKHAEAFF
TGTGCCAGTAGTAACGGGCGCGGACTGAAACACGCTGAAGCTTTCTTT
>TRBV27|NA|TRBJ1-5|TRBD1
CASSSILRDSPNQPQHF
TGTGCCAGCAGTTCAATCCTCCGGGACAGCCCCAATCAGCCCCAGCATTTT
>TRBV2|many|TRBJ2-5|NA
CASSEAVLGTQYF
TGTGCCAGCAGTGAGGCAGTATTAGGGACCCAGTACTTC
>TRBV11-2|NA|TRBJ2-1|NA
CASSSGEGYNEQFF
TGTGCCAGCAGCTCGGGAGAGGGATACAATGAGCAGTTCTTC
>TRBV28|many|TRBJ2-5|NA
CASSVGTGGRETQYF
TGTGCCAGCAGCGTCGGAACCGGGGGTAGGGAGACCCAGTACTTC
>TRBV11-1|few|TRBJ2-1|NA
CASSRDSHLVF
TGTGCCAGCAGCCGCGACAGCCATCTGGTCTTC
>TRBV9|NA|TRBJ2-2|NA
CASSVVGAAEGLFF
TGTGCCAGCAGCGTAGTCGGGGCTGCGGAGGGGCTGTTTTTT
>TRBV7-9|NA|TRBJ1-5|NA
CASSTGAGRSNQPQHF
TGTGCCAGCAGCACCGGGGCAGGGAGGAGCAATCAGCCCCAGCATTTT
>TRBV20-1|NA|TRBJ2-5|NA
CSARVAGKETQYF
TGCAGTGCTAGAGTCGCAGGGAAAGAGACCCAGTACTTC
>TRBV11-2|many|TRBJ1-1|NA
CASSFGVGILNTEAFF
TGTGCCAGCAGCTTTGGTGTCGGCATACTGAACACTGAAGCTTTCTTT
>TRBV27|NA|TRBJ1-1|TRBD1
CASSLWTGADTEAFF
TGTGCCAGCAGTTTATGGACAGGGGCGGACACTGAAGCTTTCTTT
>TRBV30|many|TRBJ2-5|TRBD1
CAWRSPGQGVETQYF
TGTGCCTGGAGGTCCCCGGGACAGGGGGTCGAGACCCAGTACTTC
>TRBV20-1|many|TRBJ2-5|NA
CSARRQYQETQYF
TGCAGTGCTAGAAGACAGTACCAAGAGACCCAGTACTTC
>TRBV7-2|many|TRBJ2-7|TRBD2
CASSFGAIGTKYYEQYF
TGTGCCAGCAGCTTTGGCGCTATCGGGACTAAGTACTACGAGCAGTACTTC
>TRBV27|many|TRBJ2-7|NA
CASSLLGSQHSYEQYF
TGTGCCAGCAGTTTACTCGGATCACAACACTCCTACGAGCAGTACTTC
>TRBV6-1|few|TRBJ2-7|TRBD2
CASSPRVAGGPAYEQYF
TGTGCCAGCAGCCCTAGAGTGGCGGGAGGGCCAGCGTACGAGCAGTACTTC
>TRBV7-2|NA|TRBJ2-7|NA
CASSPRRAEGEQYF
TGTGCCAGCAGCCCCCGCCGAGCGGAGGGGGAGCAGTACTTC
>TRBV27|NA|TRBJ1-5|NA
CASSSGGTNQPQHF
TGTGCCAGCAGTTCTGGGGGCACCAATCAGCCCCAGCATTTT
>TRBV7-2|many|TRBJ2-7|TRBD2
CASSRLAGLYEQYF
TGTGCCAGCAGCCGTCTAGCGGGGCTCTACGAGCAGTACTTC
>TRBV3-1|NA|TRBJ2-2|NA
CASSLQVLGGELFF
TGTGCCAGCAGCCTACAAGTCCTCGGCGGGGAGCTGTTTTTT
>TRBV12-3/TRBV12-4|once|TRBJ1-1|NA
CASRGGRGTEAFF
TGTGCCAGCAGAGGCGGGCGCGGCACTGAAGCTTTCTTT
>TRBV2|many|TRBJ2-6|NA
CASSEGLWDDSSGANVLTF
TGTGCCAGCAGTGAAGGGCTCTGGGACGATAGCTCTGGGGCCAACGTCCTGACTTTC
>TRBV12-3/TRBV12-4|many|TRBJ2-2|TRBD2
CASSRLAGGGAGELFF
TGTGCCAGCAGTCGACTAGCGGGGGGGGGGGCCGGGGAGCTGTTTTTT
>TRBV5-1|NA|TRBJ2-2|TRBD2
CASTKNLAGGTNTGELFF
TGCGCCAGCACCAAAAACCTAGCGGGAGGGACGAACACCGGGGAGCTGTTTTTT